These 11 T cell receptor beta chains were all obtained from the same sample, sequenced in a study of shared clonotypes between healthy human individuals. Data came from immunoSEQ multiplex PCR; TCRdb stores just in-frame clones and leaves some out. Of some 500,000 clones listed, about 96% were seen once; the top ten hold about 0.06%. Material for sequencing was naive CD4+ T cells sorted from blood. Subset here: CD45RA+ positively selected. The receptor source for this set is a woman in her thirties in good health.

The chain links TRBV20-1 to TRBJ2-1; D call uncertain. Germline V gene data show CDR1 as DFQATT and CDR2 as SNEGSKA (reference sequence). Trimming cost V 5 bases and J 11 bases, with 13 bases left between them. This CDR3 comprises 11 residues. The chain's CDR3 is CSAPVATKQFF. As DNA, the CDR3 is TGCAGTGCTCCGGTCGCGACCAAGCAGTTCTTC.

The V and J genes are TRBV27 and TRBJ1-2; weak D call: TRBD1 (5 bases). V was cut by 6 bases and J by 6 bases, with 14 bases left in between. CDR1 is MNHEY, CDR2 SMNVEV, per germline (reference sequence). This CDR3 is 13 amino acids long. The CDR3 is CASSGGQGHGYTF. The CDR3 bases are TGTGCCAGCAGCGGCGGGCAGGGACATGGCTACACCTTC.

The V gene is TRBV27, the J gene TRBJ2-7; the D gene is possibly TRBD1 (6 bases). This CDR3 is built from 14 residues. Trimming cost V 7 bases and J 5 bases, with 18 bases left between them. Per germline, CDR1 MNHEY and CDR2 SMNVEV (reference sequence). The CDR3 region is CASTRTGLGHEQYF. In DNA form, the CDR3 reads TGTGCCAGCACCCGCACAGGGTTGGGGCACGAGCAGTACTTC.

The rearrangement uses TRBV30 and TRBJ2-3; 11 bases match TRBD1. The CDR3 runs 16 residues. Germline values: CDR1 GTSNPN, CDR2 SVGIG (reference sequence). The V and J ends lost 0 bases and 6 bases, in that order; junction bases with no gene match: 8. The CDR3 sequence: CAWSVAGQGAWDTQYF. The CDR3 bases are TGTGCCTGGAGTGTTGCCGGACAGGGGGCTTGGGATACGCAGTATTTT.

The CDR3 nucleotides read TGTGCCAGCAGTTTCTCCGGGACAGAGGGGGGTGAGCAGTTCTTC. It codes for CASSFSGTEGGEQFF. The chain uses TRBV6-5 and TRBJ2-1; a possible D gene is TRBD1 (7 bases). Trimming took off 4 bases at V and 9 bases at J, with 19 bases between the two ends. Germline CDR1 and CDR2: MNHEY and SVGAGI. This CDR3 is built from 15 residues.

This clone was detected once. The gene calls are TRBV9 and TRBJ1-3; unclear D gene. Between the trimmed V and J ends, which lost 3 bases and 0 bases, there was a span of 10 bases. Germline loops: CDR1 SGDLS, CDR2 YYNGEE. The length of the CDR3 is 15 residues. CDR3 protein: CASSASLLSGNTIYF. CDR3 coding DNA: TGTGCCAGCAGCGCGTCCCTTCTCTCTGGAAACACCATATATTTT.

The chain recombines TRBV19 with TRBJ1-5; the match to TRBD1 covers 8 bases. Trimming took 8 bases from V and 7 from J; bases not matched to a gene: 13. The CDR3 covers 15 residues. Germline lookup yields CDR1 LNHDA and CDR2 SQIVND (reference sequence). The CDR3 nucleotides read TGTGCCAGTTCTTGGCCGGGACAGGAGGGGCAGCCCCAGCATTTT. Translated, it gives CASSWPGQEGQPQHF.

The chain recombines TRBV29-1 with TRBJ2-7; TRBD1 might be the D (6 bases). Trimming cost V 6 bases and J 7 bases, with 13 bases left between them. This CDR3 has 11 amino acids. The germline CDR1 and CDR2 sequences are SQVTM and ANQGSEA. The CDR3 loop is CSVMGAGEQYF. The CDR3 region has the DNA TGCAGCGTGATGGGGGCGGGTGAGCAGTACTTC.

The chain links TRBV7-9 to TRBJ2-7, with D unclear. CDR3 length: 13 amino acids. In germline, CDR1 is SEHNR, CDR2 FQNEAQ (reference sequence). Trimming shortened V by 3 bases and J by 5 bases, and 11 bases separated the two germline ends. The CDR3 DNA sequence: TGTGCCAGCAGCTTGGTTAGGCCCCACGAGCAGTACTTC. Amino acids: CASSLVRPHEQYF.

The table lists this clone with a few counts. J is TRBJ1-5 and V is TRBV5-6; a possible D gene is TRBD1 (5 bases). CDR1 and CDR2 (germline): SGHDT, YYEEEE. Trimming removed 1 base at V and 3 bases at J, with 11 bases between. CDR3 length: 15 amino acids. The CDR3 DNA reads TGTGCCAGCAGCTTGTACGGGACTCCCAATCAGCCCCAGCATTTT. It specifies CASSLYGTPNQPQHF.

The rearrangement joins TRBV19 to TRBJ2-6, with 9 bases identical to TRBD1. The germline V gene encodes CDR1 LNHDA and CDR2 SQIVND (reference sequence). The CDR3 extends over 19 amino acids. V lost 3 bases to trimming and J lost 0 bases; unmatched junction nucleotides: 9. CDR3 in DNA: TGTGCCAGTAGTATGAGAGTGGACAGGGGTCTCTCTGGGGCCAACGTCCTGACTTTC. Protein product: CASSMRVDRGLSGANVLTF.